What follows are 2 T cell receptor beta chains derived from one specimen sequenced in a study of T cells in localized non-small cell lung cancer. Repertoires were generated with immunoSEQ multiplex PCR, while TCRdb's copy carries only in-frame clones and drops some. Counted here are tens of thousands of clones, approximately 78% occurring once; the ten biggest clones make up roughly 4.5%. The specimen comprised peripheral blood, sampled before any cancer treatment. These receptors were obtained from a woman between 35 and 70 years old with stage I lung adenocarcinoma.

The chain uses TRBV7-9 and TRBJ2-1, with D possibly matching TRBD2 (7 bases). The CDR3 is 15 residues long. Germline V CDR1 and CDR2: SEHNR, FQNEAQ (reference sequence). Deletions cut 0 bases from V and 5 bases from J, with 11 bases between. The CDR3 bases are TGTGCCAGCAGCTTAGCGGGGGGGCCGAACAATGAGCAGTTCTTC. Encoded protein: CASSLAGGPNNEQFF.

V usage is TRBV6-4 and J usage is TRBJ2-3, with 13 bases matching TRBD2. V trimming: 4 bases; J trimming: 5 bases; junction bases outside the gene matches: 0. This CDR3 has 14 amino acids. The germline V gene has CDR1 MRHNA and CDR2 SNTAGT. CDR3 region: CASSGTSGGDTQYF. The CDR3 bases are TGTGCCAGCAGTGGGACTAGCGGGGGAGATACGCAGTATTTT.